This record covers a single T cell receptor beta chain. Trimming stripped 4 bases from V and 3 bases from J, with 13 bases between. Germline V gene data show CDR1 as MDHEN and CDR2 as SYDVKM. The CDR3 contains 15 residues. The source of the sample is a study of blood T cell repertoires in COVID-19. Some clones are missing from TCRdb's copy, which holds only in-frame ones; the method was immunoSEQ multiplex PCR. The sample includes 150,000 or so clones, around nine tenths of them seen just once. This clonotype was sampled from a woman aged 60-70 years with acute or convalescent COVID-19. The rearrangement joins TRBV28 to TRBJ1-5; D is possibly TRBD1 (5 bases). The specimen sequenced was peripheral blood. This chain's CDR3 is CASSWGVAVNQPQHF. The CDR3 DNA follows: TGTGCCAGCAGTTGGGGGGTCGCAGTCAATCAGCCCCAGCATTTT.